Ten or more counts support the clone carrying this T cell receptor (beta chain). Its specificity is unknown. As the method for making TCR beta libraries, quantitative 5'-RACE with molecular barcodes was used. Each CDR3 protein gets one entry after TCRdb re-called the 5' RACE reads with MiXCR. The table has about 240,000 distinct CDR3 sequences, approximately 11% seen once. The CDR3 extends over 15 amino acids. Unmatched junction bases numbered 8, after V lost 2 bases and J lost 10 bases. Germline V CDR1 and CDR2: MRHNA, SNTAGT. The data derive from a study of CD8 T cells in ankylosing spondylitis. Findings of the study overall: Ankylosing spondylitis blood seemed to carry a telltale TCR beta motif made of about 8 highly homologous variants. The authors found the disease-linked clones to be CD8+ and relatively rare in peripheral blood. Significant enrichment of disease-linked clones was reportedly seen in matched ankylosing spondylitis synovial fluid.

The chain employs TRBV6-4 and TRBJ2-1; 10 positions agree with TRBD2. This clonotype originated in a male donor with ankylosing spondylitis or in good health (not recorded which). The specimen sequenced was blood, either unsorted or a sorted T cell fraction (not recorded which). The CDR3 is CASSDLAGEMGEQFF. Written as DNA, the CDR3 is TGTGCCAGCAGTGACCTAGCGGGAGAAATGGGCGAGCAGTTCTTC.